The rows below give T cell receptor beta chains drawn from one sample of a study of OX40 agonist ivuxolimab in advanced cancers. Produced via immunoSEQ multiplex PCR; TCRdb's table is partial and in-frame only. The sample holds 15,000 to 20,000 clones, 80% to 90% seen once. Sequences were derived from CD4+ or CD8+ T cells sorted from blood, sampled in a trial of the OX40 agonist ivuxolimab. The receptors were gathered from an adult with an advanced solid tumor such as melanoma, head and neck, liver or kidney cancer. Both conserved end residues are part of each CDR3. The D gene is left open where the match is weak. Where a row states a size, it is once, few, many or the class of an expanded clone; other rows omit it.

cdr3_nt cdr3_aa clone_size j_call d_call v_call
TGTGCCAGCAGTTACCGGGGGGTCTCGAACACTGAAGCTTTCTTT CASSYRGVSNTEAFF few TRBJ1-1 - TRBV28
TGTGCCAGTAGTGAGTTAGCGGGAGTCGATGAGCAGTTCTTC CASSELAGVDEQFF - TRBJ2-1 TRBD2 TRBV19
TGTGCCAGCAGCTTCACAGGACTAGCGGATAACAATGAGCAGTTCTTC CASSFTGLADNNEQFF - TRBJ2-1 TRBD2 TRBV7-9
TGCGCCAGGTGGAGGAGGGGGCGGAATCAGCCCCAGCATTTT CARWRRGRNQPQHF - TRBJ1-5 TRBD1 TRBV5-1
TGTGCCAGTAGTGGGGAGATTTATCAGCCCCAGCATTTT CASSGEIYQPQHF - TRBJ1-5 - TRBV19
TGTGCCAGCAGCTTATCCTCCAGGGAGCAGTTCTTC CASSLSSREQFF - TRBJ2-1 - TRBV11-1
TGTGCCTTATTACTAGCGGGAGATATAAATGAGCAGTTCTTC CALLLAGDINEQFF - TRBJ2-1 TRBD2 TRBV30
TGTGCCAGCACCCCCGGGGGCGCCTGGGGGACTGAAGCTTTCTTT CASTPGGAWGTEAFF - TRBJ1-1 - TRBV9
TGTGCCTGGAGTGTACTGCTAAATGAGCAGTTCTTC CAWSVLLNEQFF - TRBJ2-1 - TRBV30
TGCGCCAGCAGCCAATCTCAACTAGCGGGAGGGCCTGGGGAGACCCAGTACTTC CASSQSQLAGGPGETQYF - TRBJ2-5 TRBD2 TRBV4-1
TGCAGCGCTTCCCCGGACAGGTGGAATGAGCAGTTCTTC CSASPDRWNEQFF - TRBJ2-1 TRBD1 TRBV29-1
TGTGCCAGCAGTGAAGCAGACTACGGCTATGGCTACACCTTC CASSEADYGYGYTF - TRBJ1-2 - TRBV6-1
TGTGCCAGCAGTTTATATAGGGGCACCACCTACGAGCAGTACTTC CASSLYRGTTYEQYF - TRBJ2-7 - TRBV28
TGTGCCTGGAGTCCCGTGCACACTGAAGCTTTCTTT CAWSPVHTEAFF - TRBJ1-1 - TRBV30
TGTGCCATCAGTGAGCCCGCCGGGACTAGCGGGAGTGGTGAGCAGTTCTTC CAISEPAGTSGSGEQFF - TRBJ2-1 TRBD2 TRBV10-3
TGTGCCAGCAGCCCAGGTGGGAACACTGAAGCTTTCTTT CASSPGGNTEAFF - TRBJ1-1 - TRBV28
TGTGCCAGCAGTTTCCCGGAGTCTTATAGCAATCAGCCCCAGCATTTT CASSFPESYSNQPQHF - TRBJ1-5 - TRBV28
TGTGCCAGCAGTTTCAATTTTCAGGGATGGACCACTGAAGCTTTCTTT CASSFNFQGWTTEAFF - TRBJ1-1 - TRBV27
TGTGCCAGCAGCTTAGTAGGTCTACACAATGAGCAGTTCTTC CASSLVGLHNEQFF - TRBJ2-1 - TRBV7-9
TGTGCCAGCAGCCTAGCCGGGACAGGGGTTCGAAACACCATATATTTT CASSLAGTGVRNTIYF - TRBJ1-3 TRBD1 TRBV7-8
TGTGCCAGCAGGGAAGGACTAGCGGGAGGGCACGATGAGCAGTTCTTC CASREGLAGGHDEQFF - TRBJ2-1 TRBD2 TRBV2
TGTGCCAGCAGCAGACAGGGGGCGGATGAAAAACTGTTTTTT CASSRQGADEKLFF - TRBJ1-4 TRBD1 TRBV7-2
TGTGCCAGCAGCGCTGGACTAGCGGGAGTCGGGAACACCGGGGAGCTGTTTTTT CASSAGLAGVGNTGELFF - TRBJ2-2 TRBD2 TRBV5-4
TGTGCCAGTAGTAGTTATCAGGGGGATGAGCAGTTCTTC CASSSYQGDEQFF - TRBJ2-1 TRBD1 TRBV19
TGTGCCAGCTCACTGACCATTCAGGACAGCCCCCAAGAGACCCAGTACTTC CASSLTIQDSPQETQYF - TRBJ2-5 - TRBV18
TGTGCCTGGGCCCCTGACTTGAGCTCCTACGAGCAGTACTTC CAWAPDLSSYEQYF few TRBJ2-7 - TRBV30
TGTGCCAGCAGCCAAGGGTTAGCGGCCACAGATACGCAGTATTTT CASSQGLAATDTQYF once TRBJ2-3 - TRBV9
TGTGCCAGCTCAACTACAGGACTTTCTGGAAACACCATATATTTT CASSTTGLSGNTIYF - TRBJ1-3 - TRBV18
TGTGCCAGCAGTTTACCTGCAGTTTATAGCAATCAGCCCCAGCATTTT CASSLPAVYSNQPQHF - TRBJ1-5 - TRBV28
TGTGCCAGCAGTGACAGTTTGAGCACTGAAGCTTTCTTT CASSDSLSTEAFF - TRBJ1-1 - TRBV6-4
TGTGCCAGCATGGGCGAGGGTTTTTACGAGCAGTACTTC CASMGEGFYEQYF - TRBJ2-7 - TRBV2
TGTGCCAGCAGCGTAGGGGGACCAGCCTACGAGCAGTACTTC CASSVGGPAYEQYF - TRBJ2-7 - TRBV9
TGTGCCAGCAGTTTATCGGTGGGGGCGCTATCCTACGAGCAGTACTTC CASSLSVGALSYEQYF once TRBJ2-7 - TRBV27
TGTGCCACTCGGGGGAGGGACATTGCGAACACTGAAGCTTTCTTT CATRGRDIANTEAFF - TRBJ1-1 - TRBV6-5
TGCGCCAGCAGCCAAGATTGGGGAAGCTATGGCTACACCTTC CASSQDWGSYGYTF - TRBJ1-2 - TRBV4-3
TGTGCCAGCAGTGACGAGCTAGCGGGGATATATCCTATTCTAGGGCCCTACGAGCAGTACTTC CASSDELAGIYPILGPYEQYF once TRBJ2-7 TRBD2 TRBV6-4
TGTGCCAGCAGCTTAGTAGGAGGGAGAACCTACAATGAGCAGTTCTTC CASSLVGGRTYNEQFF - TRBJ2-1 - TRBV11-2
TGTGCCAGCAGTGAAATGGCCCAGCTTACCGGAAACACCATATATTTT CASSEMAQLTGNTIYF - TRBJ1-3 - TRBV6-1
TGTGCCAGCAGCCTTCCTCGGGACCCGTATGGCTACACCTTC CASSLPRDPYGYTF - TRBJ1-2 - TRBV11-2
TGTGCCAGCAGTGTTTACACGAACTATGGCTACACCTTC CASSVYTNYGYTF few TRBJ1-2 - TRBV6-1